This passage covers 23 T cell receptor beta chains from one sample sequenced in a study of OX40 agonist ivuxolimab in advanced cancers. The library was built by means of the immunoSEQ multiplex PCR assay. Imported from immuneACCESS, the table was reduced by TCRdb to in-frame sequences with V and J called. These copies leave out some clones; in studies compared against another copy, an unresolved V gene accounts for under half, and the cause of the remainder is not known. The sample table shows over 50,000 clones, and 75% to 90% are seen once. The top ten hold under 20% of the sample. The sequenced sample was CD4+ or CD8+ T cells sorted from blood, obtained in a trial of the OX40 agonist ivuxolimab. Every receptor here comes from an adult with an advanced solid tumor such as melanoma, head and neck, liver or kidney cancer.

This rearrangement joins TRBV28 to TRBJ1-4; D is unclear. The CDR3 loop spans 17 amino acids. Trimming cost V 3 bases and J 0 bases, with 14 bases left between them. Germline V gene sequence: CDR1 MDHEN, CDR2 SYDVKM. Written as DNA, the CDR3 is TGTGCCAGCAGTTTTGGTTCGAGGAGTGCAACTAATGAAAAACTGTTTTTT. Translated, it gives CASSFGSRSATNEKLFF.

The CDR3 sequence: CASSPGTGFSYEQYF. As DNA, the CDR3 is TGTGCCAGCAGCCCCGGGACAGGGTTCTCCTACGAGCAGTACTTC. This sequence joins TRBV21-1 and TRBJ2-7; the D segment call TRBD1 is taken from the table without a DNA check. TRBV21-1 is recorded as a pseudogene. The CDR3 contains 15 residues.

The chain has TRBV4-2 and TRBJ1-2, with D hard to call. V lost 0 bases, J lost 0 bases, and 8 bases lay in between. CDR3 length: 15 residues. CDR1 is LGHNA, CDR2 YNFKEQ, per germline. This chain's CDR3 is CASSQEWESNYGYTF. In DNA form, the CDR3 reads TGTGCCAGCAGCCAAGAGTGGGAGTCTAACTATGGCTACACCTTC.

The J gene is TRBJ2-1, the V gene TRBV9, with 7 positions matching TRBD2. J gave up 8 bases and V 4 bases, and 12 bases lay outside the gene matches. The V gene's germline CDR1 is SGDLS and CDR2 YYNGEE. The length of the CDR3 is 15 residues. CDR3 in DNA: TGTGCCAGCAGCTCAGGACCCGCGGGAGAGGATGAGCAGTTCTTC. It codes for CASSSGPAGEDEQFF.

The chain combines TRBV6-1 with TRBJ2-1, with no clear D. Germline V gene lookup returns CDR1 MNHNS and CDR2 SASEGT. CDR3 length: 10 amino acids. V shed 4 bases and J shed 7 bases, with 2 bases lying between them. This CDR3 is CASSVNEQFF. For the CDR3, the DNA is TGTGCCAGCAGTGTAAATGAGCAGTTCTTC.

The chain's CDR3 is CASSQDYRASGEQYF. In DNA form, the CDR3 reads TGCGCCAGCAGCCAAGATTATAGAGCTTCGGGCGAGCAGTACTTC. The chain combines TRBV4-3 with TRBJ2-7; D gene unclear. The length of the CDR3 is 15 residues. CDR1 and CDR2 (germline): LGHNA, YSLEER. V dropped 0 bases and J dropped 6 bases, with 15 bases sitting between them.

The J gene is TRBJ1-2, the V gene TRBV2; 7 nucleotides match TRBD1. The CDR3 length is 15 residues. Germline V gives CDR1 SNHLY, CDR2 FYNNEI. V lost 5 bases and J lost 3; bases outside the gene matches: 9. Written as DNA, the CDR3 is TGTGCCAGCAGTCTAGATCAGGGGGTTGACTATGGCTACACCTTC. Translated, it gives CASSLDQGVDYGYTF.

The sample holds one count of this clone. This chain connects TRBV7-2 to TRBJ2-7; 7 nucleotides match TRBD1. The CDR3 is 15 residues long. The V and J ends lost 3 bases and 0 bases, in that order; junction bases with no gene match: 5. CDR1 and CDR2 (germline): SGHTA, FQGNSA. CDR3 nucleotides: TGTGCCAGCAGCTTTTTTGGACAGGACTCCTACGAGCAGTACTTC. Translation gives CASSFFGQDSYEQYF.

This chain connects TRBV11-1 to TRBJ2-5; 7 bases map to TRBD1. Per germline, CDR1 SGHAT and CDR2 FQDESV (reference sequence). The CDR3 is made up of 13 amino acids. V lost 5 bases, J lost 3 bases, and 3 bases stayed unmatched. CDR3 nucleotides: TGTGCCAGCAGCCTCGACAGGGAAGAGACCCAGTACTTC. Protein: CASSLDREETQYF.

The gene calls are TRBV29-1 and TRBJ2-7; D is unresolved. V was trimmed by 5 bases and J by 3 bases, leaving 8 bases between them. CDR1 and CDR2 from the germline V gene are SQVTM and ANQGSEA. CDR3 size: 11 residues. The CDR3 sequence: CSVRSLYEQYF. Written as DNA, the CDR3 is TGCAGCGTTAGGTCCCTCTACGAGCAGTACTTC.

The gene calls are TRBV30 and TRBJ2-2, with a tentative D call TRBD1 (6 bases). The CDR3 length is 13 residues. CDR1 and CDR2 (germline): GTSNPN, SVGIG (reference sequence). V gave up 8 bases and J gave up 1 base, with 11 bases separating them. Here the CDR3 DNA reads TGTGCCGAGTACAGGGTGAACACCGGGGAGCTGTTTTTT. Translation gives CAEYRVNTGELFF.

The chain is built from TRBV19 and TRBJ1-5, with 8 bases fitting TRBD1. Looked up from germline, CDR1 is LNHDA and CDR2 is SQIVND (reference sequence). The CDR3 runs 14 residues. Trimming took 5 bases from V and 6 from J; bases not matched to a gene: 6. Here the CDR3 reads CASSDRTGRQPQHF. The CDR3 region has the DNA TGTGCCAGTAGTGACAGGACAGGGCGTCAGCCCCAGCATTTT.

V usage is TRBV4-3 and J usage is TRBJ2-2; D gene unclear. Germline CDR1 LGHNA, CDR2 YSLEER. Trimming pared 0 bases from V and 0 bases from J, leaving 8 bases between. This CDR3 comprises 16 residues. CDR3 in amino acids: CASSQEQNANTGELFF. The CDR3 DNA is TGCGCCAGCAGCCAAGAGCAGAACGCGAACACCGGGGAGCTGTTTTTT.

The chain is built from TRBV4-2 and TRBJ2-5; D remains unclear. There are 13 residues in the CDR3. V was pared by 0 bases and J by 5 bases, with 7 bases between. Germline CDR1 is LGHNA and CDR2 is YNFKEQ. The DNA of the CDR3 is TGTGCCAGCAGCCAAGAAGAGAGGGAGACCCAGTACTTC. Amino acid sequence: CASSQEERETQYF.

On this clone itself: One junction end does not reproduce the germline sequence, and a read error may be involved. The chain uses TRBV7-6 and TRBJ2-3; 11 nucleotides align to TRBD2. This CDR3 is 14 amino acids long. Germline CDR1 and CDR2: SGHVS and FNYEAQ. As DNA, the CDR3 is TGTGCCAGCAGCGTAGCGGGAGGGCCAGATACGCAGTATTTT. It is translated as CASSVAGGPDTQYF.

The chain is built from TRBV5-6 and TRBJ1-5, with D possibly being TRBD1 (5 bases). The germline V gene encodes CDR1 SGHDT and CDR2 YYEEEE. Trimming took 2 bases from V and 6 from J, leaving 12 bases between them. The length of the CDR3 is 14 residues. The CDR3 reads CASSLMAGSQPQHF. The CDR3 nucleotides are TGTGCCAGCAGCTTAATGGCAGGGAGTCAGCCCCAGCATTTT.

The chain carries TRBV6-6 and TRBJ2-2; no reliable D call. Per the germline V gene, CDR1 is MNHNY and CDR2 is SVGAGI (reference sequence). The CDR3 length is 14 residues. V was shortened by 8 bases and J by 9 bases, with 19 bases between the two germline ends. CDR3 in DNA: TGTGCCAGCGCACCCGCCCTCCATCGTCGGGAGCTGTTTTTT. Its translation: CASAPALHRRELFF.

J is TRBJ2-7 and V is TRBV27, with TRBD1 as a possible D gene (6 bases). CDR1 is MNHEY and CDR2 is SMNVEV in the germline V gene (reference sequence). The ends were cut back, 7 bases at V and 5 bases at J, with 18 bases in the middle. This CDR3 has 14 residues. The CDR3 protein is CASTTLMGAHEQYF. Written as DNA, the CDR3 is TGTGCCAGCACAACGCTGATGGGGGCCCACGAGCAGTACTTC.

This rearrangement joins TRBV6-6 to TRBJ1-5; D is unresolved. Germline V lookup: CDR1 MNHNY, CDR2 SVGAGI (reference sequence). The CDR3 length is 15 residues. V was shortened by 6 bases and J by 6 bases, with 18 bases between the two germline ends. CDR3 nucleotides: TGTGCCAGCAGAGACCCTGGAGGTTGGAGTCAGCCCCAGCATTTT. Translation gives CASRDPGGWSQPQHF.

The CDR3 region has the DNA TGTGCCAGCAGCTTGTCTAGCGGAAACTACGAGCAGTACTTC. It translates to CASSLSSGNYEQYF. The rearrangement joins TRBV5-6 to TRBJ2-7, with 7 bases fitting TRBD2. The CDR3 length is 14 residues. With V trimmed by 1 base and J by 3 bases, 4 bases remained unmatched. The germline gives CDR1 SGHDT, CDR2 YYEEEE.

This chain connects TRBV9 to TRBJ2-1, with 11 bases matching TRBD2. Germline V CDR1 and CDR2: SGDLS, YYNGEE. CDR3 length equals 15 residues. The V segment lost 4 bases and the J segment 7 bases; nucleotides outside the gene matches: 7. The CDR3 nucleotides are TGTGCCAGCAGCCTAACTAGCGGGAGTTTAAATGAGCAGTTCTTC. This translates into CASSLTSGSLNEQFF.

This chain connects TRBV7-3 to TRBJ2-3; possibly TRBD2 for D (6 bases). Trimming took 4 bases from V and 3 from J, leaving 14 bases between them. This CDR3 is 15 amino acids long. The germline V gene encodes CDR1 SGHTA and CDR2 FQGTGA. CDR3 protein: CASSSDGGSTDTQYF. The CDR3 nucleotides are TGTGCCAGCAGCTCCGACGGGGGATCGACAGATACGCAGTATTTT.

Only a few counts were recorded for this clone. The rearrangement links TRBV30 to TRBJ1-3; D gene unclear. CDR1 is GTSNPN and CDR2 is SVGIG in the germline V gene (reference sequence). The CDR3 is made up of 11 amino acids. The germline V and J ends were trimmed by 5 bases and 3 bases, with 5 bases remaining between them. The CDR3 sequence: CAWGFGNTIYF. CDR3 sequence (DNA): TGTGCCTGGGGCTTTGGAAACACCATATATTTT.